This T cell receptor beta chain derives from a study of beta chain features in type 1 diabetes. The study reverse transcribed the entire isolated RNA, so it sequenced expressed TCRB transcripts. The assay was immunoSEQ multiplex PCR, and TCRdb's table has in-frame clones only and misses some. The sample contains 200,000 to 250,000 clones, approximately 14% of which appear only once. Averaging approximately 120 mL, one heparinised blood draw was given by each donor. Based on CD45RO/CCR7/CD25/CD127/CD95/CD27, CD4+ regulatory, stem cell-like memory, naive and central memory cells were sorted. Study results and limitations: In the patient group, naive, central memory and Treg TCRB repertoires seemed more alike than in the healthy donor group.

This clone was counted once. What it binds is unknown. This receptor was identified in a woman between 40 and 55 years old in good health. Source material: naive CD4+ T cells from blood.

The CDR3 DNA reads TGTGCCAGCAGCTTACCCCCCCCGACTAGCGGGGGATCCTACGAGCAGTACTTC. This gives the protein CASSLPPPTSGGSYEQYF. The V call is TRBV7-2, the J call TRBJ2-7, with TRBD2 matching over 12 bases. Looked up from germline, CDR1 is SGHTA and CDR2 is FQGNSA. J was trimmed by 1 base and V by 2 bases; bases with no gene match: 9. The length of the CDR3 is 18 residues.